What follows are 26 T cell receptor beta chains derived from one specimen sequenced in a study of blood T cell repertoires in COVID-19. The table came from immunoSEQ multiplex PCR; TCRdb's copy has only in-frame clones and leaves some out. The sample consists of 40,000 to 50,000 clones, 90% of them appearing once. The source material was peripheral blood. Receptor source: a man between 70 and 80 years old with acute or convalescent COVID-19.

This clone has a handful of counts. The chain employs TRBV4-1 and TRBJ2-5, with TRBD2 as a possible D gene (6 bases). Trimming removed 2 bases at V and 9 bases at J, with 13 bases between. This CDR3 spans 13 amino acids. Germline V gene sequence: CDR1 MGHRA, CDR2 YSYEKL. Written as DNA, the CDR3 is TGCGCCAGCAGCCAATTAGGACCGGGGGCCCAGTACTTC. Its translation is CASSQLGPGAQYF.

The genes are TRBV27 and TRBJ2-3; D is undetermined. V lost 5 bases to trimming and J lost 0 bases, with 9 bases between them. Germline lookup yields CDR1 MNHEY and CDR2 SMNVEV (reference sequence). The length of the CDR3 is 14 residues. CDR3 DNA sequence: TGTGCCAGCAGTCCGGGTTCGAGCACAGATACGCAGTATTTT. Translating it yields CASSPGSSTDTQYF.

This clone was counted only a few times. The chain is built from TRBV5-1 and TRBJ2-2, with TRBD1 as a possible D gene (5 bases). CDR1 and CDR2 from the germline V gene are SGHRS and YFSETQ. Trimming stripped 2 bases from V and 5 bases from J, with 13 bases between. The length of the CDR3 is 15 residues. This CDR3 is CASSFNGARTGELFF. DNA of the CDR3: TGCGCCAGCAGCTTTAATGGGGCGAGGACCGGGGAGCTGTTTTTT.

The chain joins TRBV5-4 to TRBJ2-2; a possible D gene is TRBD2 (6 bases). V lost 6 bases to trimming and J lost 5 bases, with 17 bases between them. Per germline, CDR1 SGHNT and CDR2 YYREEE (reference sequence). CDR3 length equals 15 residues. The CDR3 DNA is TGTGCCAGCACTGAGGGAGGCGGCATGACCGGGGAGCTGTTTTTT. Amino acids: CASTEGGGMTGELFF.

This clone was counted a few times. The J gene is TRBJ1-2, the V gene TRBV4-1; weak D call: TRBD1 (6 bases). The CDR3 extends over 14 amino acids. Trimming removed 0 bases at V and 7 bases at J, with 12 bases between. From germline, CDR1 is MGHRA and CDR2 YSYEKL. CDR3 sequence: CASSQDPGHPGYTF. Written as DNA, the CDR3 is TGCGCCAGCAGCCAAGATCCGGGACATCCTGGCTACACCTTC.

The chain combines TRBV29-1 with TRBJ1-2; D call uncertain. The length of the CDR3 is 13 residues. The V gene's germline CDR1 is SQVTM and CDR2 ANQGSEA. V lost 2 bases to trimming and J lost 5 bases, with 12 bases between them. Written as DNA, the CDR3 is TGCAGCGTTGAATTGGCCGGACTATATGGCTACACCTTC. Translating it yields CSVELAGLYGYTF.

CDR3 in amino acids: CASSRQKINQPQHF. CDR3 nucleotides: TGTGCCAGCAGTCGCCAGAAAATCAATCAGCCCCAGCATTTT. This chain joins TRBV2 and TRBJ1-5; D gene unclear. The germline gives CDR1 SNHLY, CDR2 FYNNEI. V lost 5 bases and J lost 3, with 11 bases in between. The CDR3 is made up of 14 amino acids.

The sample holds one count of this clone. The J gene is TRBJ1-1, the V gene TRBV4-1; D uncertain. The CDR3 consists of 14 residues. The V gene lost 3 bases and the J gene lost 7 bases, with 15 bases spanning the gap. CDR1 and CDR2 from the germline V gene are MGHRA and YSYEKL. CDR3 in DNA: TGCGCCAGCAGCCAGTACTCCAACCCCGGTGAAGCTTTCTTT. Translated, it gives CASSQYSNPGEAFF.

A single count supports this clone. CDR3 sequence: CASSLRDRENTEAFF. In DNA form, the CDR3 reads TGTGCCAGCAGCTTAAGGGACAGGGAGAACACTGAAGCTTTCTTT. The gene calls are TRBV13 and TRBJ1-1, with TRBD1 matching over 9 bases. Germline CDR1 and CDR2: PRHDT and FYEKMQ (reference sequence). J was trimmed by 1 base and V by 2 bases; bases with no gene match: 2. The CDR3 has 15 amino acids.

This chain uses TRBV11-1 with TRBJ2-7; TRBD2 matches 8 bases. Germline V lookup: CDR1 SGHAT, CDR2 FQDESV (reference sequence). CDR3 size: 14 residues. The V segment lost 7 bases and the J segment 2 bases; nucleotides outside the gene matches: 7. CDR3 nucleotides: TGTGCCAGCACGAGAACGGGAGGGGCCTACGAGCAGTACTTC. The encoded protein is CASTRTGGAYEQYF.

V is TRBV2 and J is TRBJ2-7, with TRBD1 matching 7 bases. Germline trimming cut 6 bases from V and 5 bases from J; bases unmatched to any gene: 4. Germline V lookup: CDR1 SNHLY, CDR2 FYNNEI. There are 12 residues in the CDR3. The CDR3: CASRDRVDEQYF. CDR3 DNA: TGTGCCAGCAGAGACAGGGTCGACGAGCAGTACTTC.

The chain joins TRBV5-1 to TRBJ1-1, with TRBD1 identical over 8 bases. This CDR3 is built from 15 residues. The junction had 10 bases not matched to a gene; V was cut back by 4 bases and J by 5 bases. Germline CDR1 and CDR2: SGHRS and YFSETQ. CDR3 nucleotides: TGCGCCAGCAGCACCCACAGGGGGGTAGGGACTGAAGCTTTCTTT. The encoded protein is CASSTHRGVGTEAFF.

V gene TRBV27 combines with J gene TRBJ1-1; TRBD1 matches at 8 bases. Looked up from germline, CDR1 is MNHEY and CDR2 is SMNVEV (reference sequence). CDR3 size: 13 residues. The J segment lost 7 bases and the V segment lost 2 bases, leaving 3 bases of the junction unmatched. In DNA, the CDR3 is TGTGCCAGCAGTTTAGGACAGGGACATGAAGCTTTCTTT. This encodes CASSLGQGHEAFF.

This CDR3 reads CASGILQGVEQFF. CDR3 sequence (DNA): TGTGCCAGCGGGATTCTCCAGGGTGTTGAGCAGTTCTTC. This rearrangement joins TRBV27 to TRBJ2-1, with D perhaps TRBD1 (5 bases). The V end lost 8 bases, the J end lost 9 bases, and 17 bases lay between the germline ends. This CDR3 is built from 13 residues. Per germline, CDR1 MNHEY and CDR2 SMNVEV (reference sequence).

V and J are TRBV11-2 and TRBJ2-6, with a possible D match to TRBD1 (5 bases). CDR1 is SGHAT and CDR2 is FQNNGV in the germline V gene. Trimming pared 6 bases from V and 3 bases from J, leaving 15 bases between. This CDR3 has 16 residues. The CDR3 bases are TGTGCCAGCAGTGAGAAGGGGTATGGTGGGGCCAACGTCCTGACTTTC. It specifies CASSEKGYGGANVLTF.

The rearrangement links TRBV24-1 to TRBJ2-1; 13 positions agree with TRBD2. The CDR3 has 18 residues. Germline trimming cut 3 bases from V and 4 bases from J; bases unmatched to any gene: 8. Germline loops: CDR1 KGHDR, CDR2 SFDVKD. The CDR3 DNA follows: TGTGCCACCAGTGATACCCGATCGACTAGCGGGGGGTACAATGAGCAGTTCTTC. Translation gives CATSDTRSTSGGYNEQFF.

J is TRBJ1-3 and V is TRBV5-1; D uncertain. Germline CDR1 is SGHRS and CDR2 is YFSETQ. This CDR3 has 14 amino acids. The V and J ends lost 4 bases and 2 bases respectively, with 10 bases between them. The CDR3 sequence is CASSPREAGNTIYF. The CDR3 DNA reads TGCGCCAGCAGCCCCCGGGAGGCTGGAAACACCATATATTTT.

In this sample, this clone turned up once. The chain links TRBV19 to TRBJ1-6, with D uncertain. CDR3 length equals 13 residues. Trimming shortened V by 8 bases and J by 4 bases, and 9 bases separated the two germline ends. Germline CDR1 LNHDA, CDR2 SQIVND (reference sequence). CDR3 residues: CASRAGYNSPLHF. The DNA for the CDR3 is TGTGCCAGTCGGGCGGGTTATAATTCACCCCTCCACTTT.

The V gene is TRBV5-1, the J gene TRBJ1-2; D ambiguous. CDR3 length equals 16 residues. Per germline, CDR1 SGHRS and CDR2 YFSETQ. V was clipped by 4 bases and J by 4 bases, with 20 bases between them. The CDR3 nucleotides are TGCGCCAGCAGCGAAAAAGGACTTACCGCACCCTATGGCTACACCTTC. Amino acids: CASSEKGLTAPYGYTF. Filled out from reference TRBV5-1 and TRBJ1-2, the complete variable domain reads KAGVTQTPRYLIKTRGQQVTLSCSPISGHRSVSWYQQTPGQGLQFLFEYFSETQRNKGNFPGRFSGRQFSNSRSEMNVSTLELGDSALYLCASSEKGLTAPYGYTFGSGTRLTVV.

J is TRBJ1-6 and V is TRBV13; no clear D gene. The CDR3 runs to 15 residues. Germline V gene lookup returns CDR1 PRHDT and CDR2 FYEKMQ (reference sequence). The V gene lost 0 bases and the J gene lost 8 bases, with 11 bases spanning the gap. Written as DNA, the CDR3 is TGTGCCAGCAGCTTAGGCCAGGTCCTCGATTCACCCCTCCACTTT. Its protein product is CASSLGQVLDSPLHF.

This chain joins TRBV7-2 and TRBJ2-1; 7 bases match TRBD1. Trimming at V came to 6 bases and at J to 7 bases, leaving 3 bases not matched to a gene. Looked up from germline, CDR1 is SGHTA and CDR2 is FQGNSA. The CDR3 runs 12 residues. CDR3 DNA: TGTGCCAGCAGTCCACAGGGGAATGAGCAGTTCTTC. Encoded protein: CASSPQGNEQFF.

The V and J genes are TRBV6-1 and TRBJ1-6, with a tentative D call TRBD1 (5 bases). Deletions cut 2 bases from V and 0 bases from J, with 11 bases between. Germline CDR1 is MNHNS and CDR2 is SASEGT. The CDR3 covers 17 residues. In nucleotides, the CDR3 is TGTGCCAGCAGTGAAATAAGGACAAGCTCCTATAATTCACCCCTCCACTTT. It specifies CASSEIRTSSYNSPLHF.

This clone was seen only once. CDR3 coding DNA: TGTGCCAGCTCACCACGGCAGGCCACTAGCACAGATACGCAGTATTTT. It codes for CASSPRQATSTDTQYF. The chain is built from TRBV18 and TRBJ2-3; D is unclear. Trimming took off 1 base at V and 0 bases at J, with 11 bases between the two ends. The CDR3 is 16 amino acids. Germline CDR1 is KGHSH and CDR2 is LQKENI. The full variable domain, in which reference TRBV18 and TRBJ2-3 provide the parts outside the CDR3, is NAGVMQNPRHLVRRRGQEARLRCSPMKGHSHVYWYRQLPEEGLKFMVYLQKENIIDESGMPKERFSAEFPKEGPSILRIQQVVRGDSAAYFCASSPRQATSTDTQYFGPGTRLTVL.

The chain couples TRBV13 to TRBJ2-4; 7 positions agree with TRBD1. Germline V gives CDR1 PRHDT, CDR2 FYEKMQ (reference sequence). V lost 4 bases, J lost 1 base, and 1 base stayed unmatched. The CDR3 contains 14 residues. The CDR3 DNA sequence: TGTGCCAGCAGCTCCAGGGGGGCCAAAAACATTCAGTACTTC. This gives the protein CASSSRGAKNIQYF.

The chain is built from TRBV4-1 and TRBJ2-3; maybe TRBD2 (7 bases). Germline lookup yields CDR1 MGHRA and CDR2 YSYEKL. The CDR3 is made up of 16 amino acids. Deletions cut 0 bases from V and 1 base from J, with 11 bases between. The CDR3 bases are TGCGCCAGCAGCCAAGAGGGGGGGGGCCGCACAGATACGCAGTATTTT. This gives the protein CASSQEGGGRTDTQYF.

V gene TRBV11-2 combines with J gene TRBJ2-7, with D possibly matching TRBD1 (6 bases). CDR3 length: 15 amino acids. The V gene's germline CDR1 is SGHAT and CDR2 FQNNGV. V shed 3 bases and J shed 3 bases, with 15 bases lying between them. The CDR3 sequence is CASSFGQLRFYEQYF. The CDR3 DNA follows: TGTGCCAGCAGCTTTGGACAGTTACGCTTCTACGAGCAGTACTTC.